This entry features one T cell receptor beta chain sequence. This entry belongs to a study of T cell changes during pregnancy in multiple sclerosis. Sequencing used immunoSEQ multiplex PCR; TCRdb keeps in-frame clones, though not all of them. The sample lists about 73,000 clones, under 90% occurring once. This clonotype was sampled from a female donor in good health, enrolled as a control in a pregnancy study. The specimen comprised peripheral blood, sampled after pregnancy.

The CDR3 reads CASRRQGQGVELFF. The CDR3, as DNA: TGTGCCAGTAGAAGACAGGGTCAAGGTGTAGAACTGTTTTTT. J is TRBJ1-4 and V is TRBV19, with 7 bases identical to TRBD1. The trim removed 6 bases at V and 12 bases at J, leaving 13 bases unmatched. Germline lookup yields CDR1 LNHDA and CDR2 SQIVND (reference sequence). CDR3 length equals 14 residues.